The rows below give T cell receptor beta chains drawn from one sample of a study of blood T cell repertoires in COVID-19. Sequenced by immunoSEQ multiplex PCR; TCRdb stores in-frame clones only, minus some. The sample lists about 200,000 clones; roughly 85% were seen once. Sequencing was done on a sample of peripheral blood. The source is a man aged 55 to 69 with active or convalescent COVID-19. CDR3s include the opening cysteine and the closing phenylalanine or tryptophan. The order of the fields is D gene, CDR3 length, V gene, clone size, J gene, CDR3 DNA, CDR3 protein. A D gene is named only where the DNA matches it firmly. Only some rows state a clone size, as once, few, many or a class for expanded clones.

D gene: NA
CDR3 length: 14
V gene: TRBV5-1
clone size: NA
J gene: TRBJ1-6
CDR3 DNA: TGCGCCAGCAGTACCACAGGAGGGAATTCACCCCTCCACTTT
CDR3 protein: CASSTTGGNSPLHF

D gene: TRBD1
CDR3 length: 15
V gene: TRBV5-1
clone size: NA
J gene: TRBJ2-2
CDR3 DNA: TGCGCCAGCAGCACCGGACAGGCGAACACCGGGGAGCTGTTTTTT
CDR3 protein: CASSTGQANTGELFF

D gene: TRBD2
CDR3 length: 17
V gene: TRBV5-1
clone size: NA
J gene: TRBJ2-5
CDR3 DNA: TGCGCCAGCAGCTTAACCCGGACTAGCGGGGGTCAAGAGACCCAGTACTTC
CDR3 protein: CASSLTRTSGGQETQYF

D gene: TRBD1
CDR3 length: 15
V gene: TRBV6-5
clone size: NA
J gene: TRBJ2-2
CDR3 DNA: TGTGCCAGCAAGACAGGGGAGGTGAACACCGGGGAGCTGTTTTTT
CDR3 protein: CASKTGEVNTGELFF

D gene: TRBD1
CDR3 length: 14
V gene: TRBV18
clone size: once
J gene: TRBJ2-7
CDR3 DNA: TGTGCCAGCTCACGACCCGGGGACAGTAACGAGCAGTACTTC
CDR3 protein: CASSRPGDSNEQYF

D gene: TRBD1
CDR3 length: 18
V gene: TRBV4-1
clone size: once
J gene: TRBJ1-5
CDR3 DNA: TGCGCCAGCAGCCCCCTTTATAAGGGGGCAAGGGGCAATCAGCCCCAGCATTTT
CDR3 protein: CASSPLYKGARGNQPQHF

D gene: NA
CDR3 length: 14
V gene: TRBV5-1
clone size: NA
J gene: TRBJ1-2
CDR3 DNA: TGCGCCAGCAGCTTGGCCGGGACAAACTATGGCTACACCTTC
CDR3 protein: CASSLAGTNYGYTF

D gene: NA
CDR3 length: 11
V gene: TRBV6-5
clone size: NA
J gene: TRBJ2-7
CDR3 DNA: TGTGCCAGCACAGGGGGGTACGAGCAGTACTTC
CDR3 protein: CASTGGYEQYF

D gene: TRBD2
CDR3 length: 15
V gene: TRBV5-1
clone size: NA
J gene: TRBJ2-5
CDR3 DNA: TGCGCCAGCAGCTTGGGCGCGGGGGGCGGGGAGACCCAGTACTTC
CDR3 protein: CASSLGAGGGETQYF

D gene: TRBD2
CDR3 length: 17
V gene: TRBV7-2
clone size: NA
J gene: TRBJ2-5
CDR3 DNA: TGTGCCAGCAGCTTCCTCATAGAGGGTAGCGGGGAAGAGACCCAGTACTTC
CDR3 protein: CASSFLIEGSGEETQYF

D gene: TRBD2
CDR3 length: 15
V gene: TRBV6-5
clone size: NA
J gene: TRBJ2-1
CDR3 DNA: TGTGCCAGCACCTCACTAGCGGGGGCCCACAATGAGCAGTTCTTC
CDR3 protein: CASTSLAGAHNEQFF

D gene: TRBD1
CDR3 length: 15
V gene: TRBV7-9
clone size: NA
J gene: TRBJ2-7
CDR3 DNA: TGTGCCAGCAGCCCCCGGAGTCAGGGGGCGAACGAGCAGTACTTC
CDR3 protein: CASSPRSQGANEQYF

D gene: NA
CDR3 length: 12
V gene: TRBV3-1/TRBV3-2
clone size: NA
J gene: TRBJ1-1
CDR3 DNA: TGTGCCAGCCGCGGGGCTAACACTGAAGCTTTCTTT
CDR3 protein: CASRGANTEAFF

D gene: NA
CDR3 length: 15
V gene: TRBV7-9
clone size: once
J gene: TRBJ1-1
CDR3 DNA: TGTGCCAGCAGTCGTGACTCGGTGATGAACACTGAAGCTTTCTTT
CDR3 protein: CASSRDSVMNTEAFF

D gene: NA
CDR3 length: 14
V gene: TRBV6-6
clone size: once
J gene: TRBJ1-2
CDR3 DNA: TGTGCCAGCAGCACCACAGGGAGCAACTATGGCTACACCTTC
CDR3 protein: CASSTTGSNYGYTF

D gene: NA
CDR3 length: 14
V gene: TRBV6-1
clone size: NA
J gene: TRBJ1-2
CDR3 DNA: TGTGCCAGCAGTGAACAGATCACTAACTATGGCTACACCTTC
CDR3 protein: CASSEQITNYGYTF

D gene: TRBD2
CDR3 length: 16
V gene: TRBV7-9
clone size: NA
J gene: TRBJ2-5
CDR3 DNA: TGTGCCAGCAGCCGGGAGCGGGGGGGCCCAGGGGAGACCCAGTACTTC
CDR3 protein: CASSRERGGPGETQYF

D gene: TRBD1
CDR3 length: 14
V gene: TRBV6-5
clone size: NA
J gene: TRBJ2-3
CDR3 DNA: TGTGCCAGCAGTATCGGACAGGGCCCCGATACGCAGTATTTT
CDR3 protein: CASSIGQGPDTQYF

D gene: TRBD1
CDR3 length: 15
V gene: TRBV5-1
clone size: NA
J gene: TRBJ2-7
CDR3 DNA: TGCGCCAGCAGCTTGGAGGGGGCCTCGGGCTACGAGCAGTACTTC
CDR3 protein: CASSLEGASGYEQYF

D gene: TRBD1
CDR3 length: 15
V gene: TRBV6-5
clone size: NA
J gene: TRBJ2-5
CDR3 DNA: TGTGCCAGCGGGGACAGGGGGGCATCGGGAGAGACCCAGTACTTC
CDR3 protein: CASGDRGASGETQYF

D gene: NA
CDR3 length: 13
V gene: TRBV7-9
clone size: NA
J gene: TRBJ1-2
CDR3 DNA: TGTGCCAGCCGCCACCGGGCAGGGGACGGCTACACCTTC
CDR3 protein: CASRHRAGDGYTF

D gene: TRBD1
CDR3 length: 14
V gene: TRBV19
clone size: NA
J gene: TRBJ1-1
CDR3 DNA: TGTGCCAGTAAGGGGGACAGCATGAACACTGAAGCTTTCTTT
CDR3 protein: CASKGDSMNTEAFF

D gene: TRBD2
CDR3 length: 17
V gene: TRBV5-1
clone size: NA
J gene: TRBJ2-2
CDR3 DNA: TGCGCCAGCAGCTTTCCCCTGGCGGGGGGGCTCACCGGGGAGCTGTTTTTT
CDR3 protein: CASSFPLAGGLTGELFF

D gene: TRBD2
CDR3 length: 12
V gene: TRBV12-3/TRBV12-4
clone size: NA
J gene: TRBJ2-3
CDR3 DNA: TGTGCCACGGGGGGGCCCGCAGATACGCAGTATTTT
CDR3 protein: CATGGPADTQYF

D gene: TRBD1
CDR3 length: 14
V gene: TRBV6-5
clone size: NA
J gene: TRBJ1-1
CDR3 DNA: TGTGCCAGCAGCCCACGACAGGGGAACACTGAAGCTTTCTTT
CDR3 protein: CASSPRQGNTEAFF

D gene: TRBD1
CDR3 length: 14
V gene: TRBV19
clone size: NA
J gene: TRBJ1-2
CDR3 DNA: TGTGCCAGTAGACCGACAGGGGGAAACTATGGCTACACCTTC
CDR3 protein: CASRPTGGNYGYTF

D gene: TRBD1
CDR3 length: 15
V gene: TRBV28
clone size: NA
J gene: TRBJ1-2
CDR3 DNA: TGTGCCAGCAGTCCCCGACAGGGGCGGAACTATGGCTACACCTTC
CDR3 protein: CASSPRQGRNYGYTF

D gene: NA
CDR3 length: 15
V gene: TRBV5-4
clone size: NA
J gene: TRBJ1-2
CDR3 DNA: TGTGCCAGCAGCTTGGACGGTCATCCTAACTATGGCTACACCTTC
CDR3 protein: CASSLDGHPNYGYTF

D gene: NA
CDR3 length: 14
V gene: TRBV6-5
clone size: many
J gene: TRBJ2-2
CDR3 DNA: TGTGCCAGCAGTTACGCGAATTTCCCCGGGGAGCTGTTTTTT
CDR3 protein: CASSYANFPGELFF

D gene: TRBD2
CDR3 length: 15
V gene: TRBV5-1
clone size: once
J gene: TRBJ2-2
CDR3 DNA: TGCGCCAGCAGCTGGGCTAGCGGGGGTACCGGGGAGCTGTTTTTT
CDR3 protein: CASSWASGGTGELFF

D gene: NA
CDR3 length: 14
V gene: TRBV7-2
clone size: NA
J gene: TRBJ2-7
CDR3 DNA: TGTGCCAGCAGCTTAGAGGGGGGGAGGTACGAGCAGTACTTC
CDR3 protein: CASSLEGGRYEQYF

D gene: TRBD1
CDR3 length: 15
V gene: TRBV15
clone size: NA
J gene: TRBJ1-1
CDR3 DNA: TGTGCCACCAGCAGGGACAGGGGCCTCCAGCCTGAAGCTTTCTTT
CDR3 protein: CATSRDRGLQPEAFF

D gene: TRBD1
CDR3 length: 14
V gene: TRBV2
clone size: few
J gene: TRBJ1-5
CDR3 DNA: TGTGCCAGCAGTGAGGGACAGGGAGGTCAGCCCCAGCATTTT
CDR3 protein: CASSEGQGGQPQHF

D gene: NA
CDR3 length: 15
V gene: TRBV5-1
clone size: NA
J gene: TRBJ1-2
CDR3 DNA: TGCGCCAGCAGCTTAACAGTGACGGGGAACTATGGCTACACCTTC
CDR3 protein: CASSLTVTGNYGYTF

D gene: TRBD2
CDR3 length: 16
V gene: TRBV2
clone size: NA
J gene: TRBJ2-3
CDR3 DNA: TGTGCCAGCAGTGTCGAAAGCGGGGGGGCCGGAGATACGCAGTATTTT
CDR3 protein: CASSVESGGAGDTQYF

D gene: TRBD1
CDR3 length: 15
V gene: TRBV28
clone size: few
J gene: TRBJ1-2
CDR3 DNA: TGTGCCAGCAGTTTACCCCATACAGGGGACTATGGCTACACCTTC
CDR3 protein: CASSLPHTGDYGYTF

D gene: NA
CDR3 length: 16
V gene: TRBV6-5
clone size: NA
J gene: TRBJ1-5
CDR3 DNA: TGTGCCAGCAGTTACTCATCGGGGAATAGCAATCAGCCCCAGCATTTT
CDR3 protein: CASSYSSGNSNQPQHF

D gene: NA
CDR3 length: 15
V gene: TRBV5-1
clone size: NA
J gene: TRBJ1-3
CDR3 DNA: TGCGCCAGCAGCCAAATCTGGGGCGCGGGAAACACCATATATTTT
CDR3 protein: CASSQIWGAGNTIYF

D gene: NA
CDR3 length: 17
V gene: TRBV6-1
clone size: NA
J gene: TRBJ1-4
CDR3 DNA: TGTGCCAGCAGTGATAGTACGGGGATTGCAACTAATGAAAAACTGTTTTTT
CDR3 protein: CASSDSTGIATNEKLFF

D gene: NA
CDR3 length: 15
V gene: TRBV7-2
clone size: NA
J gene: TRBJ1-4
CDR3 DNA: TGTGCCAGCAGCTTCCAACAGGGACCTAATGAAAAACTGTTTTTT
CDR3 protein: CASSFQQGPNEKLFF